This TCR beta chain emerged from a study of vaccination and CD4 T cells after COVID-19. Overall study context: The authors used overlapping spike peptides from SARS-CoV-2, HCoV-NL63, HCoV-OC43 and HCoV-229E to stimulate cells. General observations from the study: The median count of SARS-CoV-2-reactive clonotypes rose from about 20 to 38, not significantly. When vaccine-specific clones from convalescent patients were examined, 304 of 307 were spike mono-reactive.

Treatment described: roughly nine-day PBMC culture with coronavirus spike peptide pools or control peptides (ViraFEST assay). From the unexposed donor, CD4+ T cells were collected ahead of the COVID-19 pandemic (2011-2018). ViraFEST enlarged antigen-specific T cell populations with peptide pools and afterwards sequenced TCRs. The assay that was used to sequence DNA from cultured CD4+ T cells was the Oncomine TCR Beta short-read assay. MiXCR, applied by TCRdb to the PCR reads, yields one record per CDR3 protein. Seen here are more than 6,500 distinct CDR3 sequences, roughly 32% observed once, and the top ten hold 29%. This CDR3 has 14 residues. Germline-derived CDR1 and CDR2 are SGHRS and YFSETQ. Trimming stripped 5 bases from V and 2 bases from J, with 13 bases between. Points on this clonotype: Its matching antigen is unknown.

The sequence was collected from a human donor in good health. Sequencing was performed on CD4+ T cells from blood, cultured in vitro. V usage is TRBV5-1 and J usage is TRBJ1-1, with D maybe TRBD1 (6 bases). The CDR3 sequence is CASSSGATNTEAFF. DNA of the CDR3: TGCGCCAGCAGTTCAGGGGCGACCAACACTGAAGCTTTCTTT.